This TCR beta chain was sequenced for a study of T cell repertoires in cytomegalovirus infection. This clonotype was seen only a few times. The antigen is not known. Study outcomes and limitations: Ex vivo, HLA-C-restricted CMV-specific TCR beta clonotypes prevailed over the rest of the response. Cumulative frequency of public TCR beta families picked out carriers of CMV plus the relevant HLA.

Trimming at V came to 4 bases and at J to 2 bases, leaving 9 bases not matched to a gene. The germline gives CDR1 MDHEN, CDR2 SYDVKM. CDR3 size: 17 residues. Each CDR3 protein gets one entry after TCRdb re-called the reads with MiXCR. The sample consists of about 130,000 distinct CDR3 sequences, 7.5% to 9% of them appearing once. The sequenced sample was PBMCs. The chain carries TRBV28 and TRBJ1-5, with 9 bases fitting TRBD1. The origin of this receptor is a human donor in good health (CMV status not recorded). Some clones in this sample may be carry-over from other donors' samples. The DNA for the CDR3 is TGTGCCAGCAGTTCCCTGGGGAGGACAGGGGGCAATCAGCCCCAGCATTTT. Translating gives CASSSLGRTGGNQPQHF.